The clone carrying this T cell receptor (beta chain) appeared a single time. The data were produced by immunoSEQ multiplex PCR, yet TCRdb's version contains in-frame clones alone and is incomplete. The data contain around 130,000 clones, roughly 93% of them singletons. This sample was taken from a study of T cell responses to AZD1222 COVID-19 vaccine. Per the germline V gene, CDR1 is LNHDA and CDR2 is SQIVND (reference sequence). The CDR3 has 15 residues. The germline V and J ends were trimmed by 3 bases and 2 bases, with 14 bases remaining between them. The material was peripheral blood, obtained on day 0 of AZD1222 vaccination. The rearrangement joins TRBV19 to TRBJ2-7; D might be TRBD1 (6 bases). This receptor was identified in an adult in good health. As DNA, the CDR3 is TGTGCCAGTAGTATGGTTGGGACACGGACCTACGAGCAGTACTTC. Protein: CASSMVGTRTYEQYF.